These 19 T cell receptor beta chains were sequenced from one sample in a study of blood T cell repertoires in COVID-19. Assay: immunoSEQ multiplex PCR; the TCRdb copy retains only in-frame clones and omits some. The sample contains some 95,000 clones, more than 60% of which appear only once. Source material: peripheral blood. The receptors shown here come from a man between 65 and 85 years old with acute or convalescent COVID-19.

This clone was seen more than once but under ten times. The chain is built from TRBV24-1 and TRBJ2-5; TRBD1 aligns across 8 bases. Losses at the gene ends were 4 bases for V and 4 bases for J; bases not matched to a gene: 4. The CDR3 sequence is 14 residues long. Per the germline V gene, CDR1 is KGHDR and CDR2 is SFDVKD. CDR3 DNA sequence: TGTGCCACCAGTGAAGTGGGGACAGGAGAGACCCAGTACTTC. Amino acid sequence: CATSEVGTGETQYF.

This rearrangement joins TRBV5-4 to TRBJ2-2, with a weak D call TRBD2 (6 bases). The V and J ends lost 4 bases and 3 bases respectively, with 13 bases between them. The CDR3 spans 15 residues. Germline V lookup: CDR1 SGHNT, CDR2 YYREEE (reference sequence). The DNA of the CDR3 is TGTGCCAGCAGCCCGGCTAGCGTTTACACCGGGGAGCTGTTTTTT. Its translation is CASSPASVYTGELFF.

The rearrangement uses TRBV5-1 and TRBJ1-2; 7 bases map to TRBD1. The ends lost 4 bases at V and 2 bases at J; junction bases unmatched: 8. The CDR3 runs to 15 residues. From germline, CDR1 is SGHRS and CDR2 YFSETQ. CDR3 in amino acids: CASSRTTGANYGYTF. The CDR3 coding sequence is TGCGCCAGCAGCAGAACAACAGGGGCCAACTATGGCTACACCTTC.

The table lists this clone with a count of one. This chain uses TRBV24-1 with TRBJ2-1, with a weak D call TRBD1 (6 bases). The CDR3 is 16 residues long. Per germline, CDR1 KGHDR and CDR2 SFDVKD. V dropped 4 bases and J dropped 3 bases, with 15 bases sitting between them. DNA for the CDR3: TGTGCCACCAGTGACCAAGGACAGAGAGACTACAATGAGCAGTTCTTC. Amino acid sequence: CATSDQGQRDYNEQFF.

This clone was seen a single time. The J gene is TRBJ1-5, the V gene TRBV9; D not resolved. The CDR3 spans 14 residues. Germline loops: CDR1 SGDLS, CDR2 YYNGEE. Trimming pared 0 bases from V and 0 bases from J, leaving 4 bases between. CDR3: CASSVDNSNQPQHF. CDR3 coding DNA: TGTGCCAGCAGCGTAGACAATAGCAATCAGCCCCAGCATTTT.

The chain uses TRBV7-2 and TRBJ2-5; 7 nucleotides match TRBD1. The CDR3 is 14 residues long. Unmatched junction bases numbered 5, after V lost 6 bases and J lost 1 base. Germline V gives CDR1 SGHTA, CDR2 FQGNSA. The DNA for the CDR3 is TGTGCCAGCAGTCTCGGACAGGTCCAAGAGACCCAGTACTTC. Amino acid sequence: CASSLGQVQETQYF.

This clone was counted once. The chain carries TRBV19 and TRBJ1-1, with TRBD1 as a possible D gene (6 bases). Germline lookup yields CDR1 LNHDA and CDR2 SQIVND (reference sequence). Trimming pared 4 bases from V and 3 bases from J, leaving 12 bases between. The CDR3 totals 14 residues. The CDR3 region has the DNA TGTGCCAGTAGTAACAGGGTGGGTGACACTGAAGCTTTCTTT. The encoded protein is CASSNRVGDTEAFF.

In nucleotides, the CDR3 is TGTGCCAGCAGCCAAGCCGGGACTAGCTCCTACGAGCAGTACTTC. Its protein product is CASSQAGTSSYEQYF. V gene TRBV4-2 combines with J gene TRBJ2-7; TRBD2 matches 8 bases. Unmatched junction bases numbered 2, after V lost 1 base and J lost 0 bases. The CDR3 totals 15 residues. Germline assignment: CDR1 LGHNA and CDR2 YNFKEQ.

The chain is built from TRBV29-1 and TRBJ1-4; D is possibly TRBD1 (5 bases). Germline V gene sequence: CDR1 SQVTM, CDR2 ANQGSEA. There are 12 residues in the CDR3. Deletions cut 6 bases from V and 6 bases from J, with 11 bases between. The CDR3 DNA reads as TGCAGCGTGGGGCCAGACGATGAAAAACTGTTTTTT. Translated: CSVGPDDEKLFF.

The J gene is TRBJ2-2, the V gene TRBV4-2, with TRBD2 as a possible D gene (6 bases). The CDR3 length is 16 residues. The V end was cut by 0 bases, the J end by 2 bases, with 10 bases between. Germline V gene lookup returns CDR1 LGHNA and CDR2 YNFKEQ. The CDR3 coding sequence is TGTGCCAGCAGCCAAGATACCGGGGGAAACACCGGGGAGCTGTTTTTT. Amino acid sequence: CASSQDTGGNTGELFF.

The genes are TRBV6-5 and TRBJ2-1; 10 bases line up with TRBD2. This CDR3 has 15 residues. Germline V gene data show CDR1 as MNHEY and CDR2 as SVGAGI. The J segment lost 0 bases and the V segment lost 6 bases, leaving 2 bases of the junction unmatched. For the CDR3, the DNA is TGTGCCAGCAGGTTAGCGGGAGGCTCCTACAATGAGCAGTTCTTC. Protein sequence: CASRLAGGSYNEQFF.

The chain is built from TRBV2 and TRBJ1-4; a weak D match, TRBD1 (5 bases). Per germline, CDR1 SNHLY and CDR2 FYNNEI. The CDR3 extends over 13 amino acids. Trimming removed 4 bases at V and 8 bases at J, with 11 bases between. The CDR3 region is CASSGRDNEKLFF. CDR3 sequence (DNA): TGTGCCAGCAGTGGCAGGGATAACGAAAAACTGTTTTTT.

The chain links TRBV24-1 to TRBJ2-1; TRBD1 agrees at 9 bases. With 6 bases clipped from V and 2 bases from J, the junction kept 13 bases outside the gene matches. This CDR3 spans 18 amino acids. In germline, CDR1 is KGHDR, CDR2 SFDVKD. In DNA, the CDR3 is TGTGCCACCAGTCCCAGTGGGAGGGGACAGGGCACCTACAATGAGCAGTTCTTC. As protein: CATSPSGRGQGTYNEQFF.

The chain joins TRBV19 to TRBJ2-1; 8 bases match TRBD2. Germline values: CDR1 LNHDA, CDR2 SQIVND (reference sequence). V lost 2 bases, J lost 2 bases, and 5 bases stayed unmatched. The CDR3 is 16 amino acids. The CDR3 nucleotides are TGTGCCAGTAGTATACCAGCGGGAGAGACCTACAATGAGCAGTTCTTC. Translating gives CASSIPAGETYNEQFF. The full variable domain, in which reference TRBV19 and TRBJ2-1 provide the parts outside the CDR3, is DGGITQSPKYLFRKEGQNVTLSCEQNLNHDAMYWYRQDPGQGLRLIYYSQIVNDFQKGDIAEGYSVSREKKESFPLTVTSAQKNPTAFYLCASSIPAGETYNEQFFGPGTRLTVL.

This clone was detected once. This chain connects TRBV28 to TRBJ1-1; 9 positions match TRBD1. From germline, CDR1 is MDHEN and CDR2 SYDVKM. V was pared by 4 bases and J by 1 base, with 13 bases of the junction left unmatched. The CDR3 runs 18 residues. The CDR3 region has the DNA TGTGCCAGCAGTTCTCCTCACCCGGGACAGGGTCGGAACACTGAAGCTTTCTTT. Encoded protein: CASSSPHPGQGRNTEAFF.

The chain employs TRBV30 and TRBJ2-7; D remains ambiguous. In germline, CDR1 is GTSNPN, CDR2 SVGIG (reference sequence). The germline V and J ends were trimmed by 3 bases and 3 bases, with 9 bases remaining between them. CDR3 length: 12 residues. The CDR3 is CAWRAVDYEQYF. CDR3 sequence (DNA): TGTGCCTGGAGGGCCGTCGACTACGAGCAGTACTTC.

This clone was seen a few times. V and J are TRBV4-1 and TRBJ2-7; 9 bases match TRBD1. CDR1 is MGHRA, CDR2 YSYEKL, per germline. The J segment lost 3 bases and the V segment lost 1 base, leaving 4 bases of the junction unmatched. The CDR3 covers 15 residues. The CDR3 nucleotides read TGCGCCAGCAGCCAAGGCCTGACAGGGGGCTACGAGCAGTACTTC. Translation: CASSQGLTGGYEQYF.

The rearrangement links TRBV5-1 to TRBJ2-1; 9 bases agree with TRBD2. The trim removed 3 bases at V and 5 bases at J, leaving 9 bases unmatched. CDR1 is SGHRS, CDR2 YFSETQ, per germline. The CDR3 has 16 amino acids. CDR3 region: CASSSGNSGGDNEQFF. Written as DNA, the CDR3 is TGCGCCAGCAGCTCTGGAAATAGCGGGGGAGACAATGAGCAGTTCTTC.

This clone was picked up a small number of times. In DNA form, the CDR3 reads TGTGCCAGCAATTCTAGGACTGACTCCTACGAGCAGTACTTC. Translated: CASNSRTDSYEQYF. The chain uses TRBV28 and TRBJ2-7; D possibly corresponds to TRBD2 (5 bases). This CDR3 spans 14 amino acids. Per the germline V gene, CDR1 is MDHEN and CDR2 is SYDVKM. Trimming shortened V by 7 bases and J by 0 bases, and 13 bases separated the two germline ends.